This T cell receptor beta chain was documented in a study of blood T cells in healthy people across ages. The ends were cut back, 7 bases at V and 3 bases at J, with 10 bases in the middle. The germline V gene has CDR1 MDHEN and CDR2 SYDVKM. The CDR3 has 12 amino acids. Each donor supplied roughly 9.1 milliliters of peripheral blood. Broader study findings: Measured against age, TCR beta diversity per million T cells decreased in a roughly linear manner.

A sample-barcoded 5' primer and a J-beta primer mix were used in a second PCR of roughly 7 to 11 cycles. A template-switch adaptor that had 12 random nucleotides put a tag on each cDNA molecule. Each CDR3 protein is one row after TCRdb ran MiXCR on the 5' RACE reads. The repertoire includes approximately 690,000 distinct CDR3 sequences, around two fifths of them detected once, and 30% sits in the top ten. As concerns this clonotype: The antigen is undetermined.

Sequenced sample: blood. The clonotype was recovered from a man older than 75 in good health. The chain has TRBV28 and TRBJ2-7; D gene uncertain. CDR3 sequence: CASTDINYEQYF. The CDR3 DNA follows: TGTGCCAGCACCGACATCAACTACGAGCAGTACTTC. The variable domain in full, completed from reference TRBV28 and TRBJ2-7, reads DVKVTQSSRYLVKRTGEKVFLECVQDMDHENMFWYRQDPGLGLRLIYFSYDVKMKEKGDIPEGYSVSREKKERFSLILESASTNQTSMYLCASTDINYEQYFGPGTRLTVT.